This T cell receptor (beta chain) was identified in a study of cytomegalovirus exposure and HLA in healthy donors. Trimming took 4 bases from V and 3 from J, leaving 9 bases between them. The CDR3 is 13 amino acids. Germline values: CDR1 MNHNY, CDR2 SVGAGI (reference sequence). PCR primers comprised 60 Vbeta and 13 Jbeta primers. Clones were read by immunoSEQ multiplex PCR, and TCRdb kept only the in-frame ones, dropping some. The sample contains some 140,000 clones, 73% of which appear only once. The chain employs TRBV6-6 and TRBJ1-1; D uncertain. The receptor's source is a woman aged 40 to 50 in good health and CMV-seronegative. Sequencing input: PBMCs. The CDR3 bases are TGTGCCAGCAGTTCCAGGAAAGACACTGAAGCTTTCTTT. The encoded protein is CASSSRKDTEAFF.